These 17 T cell receptor beta chains came from one sample sequenced in a study of regulatory and conventional T cells in breast cancer (dated by TCRdb to 2014 to 2015). The library came from PCR. Sequencing was carried out with an Illumina MiSeq. TCRdb's own reprocessing of the public reads used fastp at Q25 and MiXCR and kept productive beta chains. Records with the same CDR3 protein are collapsed into one entry carrying the most frequent genes and DNA. The sample table contains more than 15,000 distinct CDR3 sequences; only one count was recorded for around a third of them. Roughly 1.7% of the sample lies in the top ten. The sequenced material came from conventional T cells from blood. These receptors were obtained from a female donor in good health.

The V and J genes are TRBV20-1 and TRBJ2-1, with D possibly matching TRBD2 (6 bases). Germline values: CDR1 DFQATT, CDR2 SNEGSKA (reference sequence). V dropped 5 bases and J dropped 5 bases, with 16 bases sitting between them. The CDR3 length is 14 residues. The CDR3 region is CSAEGLRNHNEQFF. CDR3 DNA sequence: TGCAGTGCTGAAGGACTAAGAAACCACAATGAGCAGTTCTTC.

This clonotype has only a few counts. The V call is TRBV6-1, the J call TRBJ2-6; TRBD1 is a possible D gene (5 bases). V was trimmed by 4 bases and J by 1 base, leaving 8 bases between them. CDR3 length: 15 residues. CDR1 and CDR2 from the germline V gene are MNHNS and SASEGT. The CDR3 is CASSVTGSGANVLTF. In DNA, the CDR3 is TGTGCCAGCAGTGTCACAGGATCTGGGGCCAACGTCCTGACTTTC.

This chain joins TRBV14 and TRBJ1-1; 8 positions match TRBD1. Germline V gene lookup returns CDR1 SGHDN and CDR2 FVKESK. The CDR3 is made up of 16 amino acids. V lost 2 bases and J lost 5; bases outside the gene matches: 10. CDR3 amino acids: CASSQLAGGLDTEAFF. The CDR3 bases are TGTGCCAGCAGCCAACTGGCAGGGGGCTTGGATACTGAAGCTTTCTTT.

The gene calls are TRBV11-2 and TRBJ1-1, with TRBD1 matching over 9 bases. CDR1 is SGHAT and CDR2 is FQNNGV in the germline V gene. With 5 bases clipped from V and 3 bases from J, the junction kept 7 bases outside the gene matches. The CDR3 is 15 amino acids. CDR3 DNA sequence: TGTGCCAGCAGCCCGCAACAGGGGGCGTACACTGAAGCTTTCTTT. Amino acids: CASSPQQGAYTEAFF.

This clonotype was seen only once. V is TRBV7-2 and J is TRBJ1-4; 9 bases map to TRBD1. After removal of 5 bases from V and 5 bases from J, the junction contained 3 bases not matched to a gene. This CDR3 is 14 amino acids long. Germline V gene data show CDR1 as SGHTA and CDR2 as FQGNSA. The CDR3 here is CASSRTGENEKLFF. The DNA of the CDR3 is TGTGCCAGCAGCCGGACAGGGGAGAATGAAAAACTGTTTTTT.

This clonotype was counted only a few times. This chain joins TRBV6-2 or TRBV6-3 and TRBJ2-7; 7 positions match TRBD2. Per the germline V gene, CDR1 is MNHEY and CDR2 is SVGEGT. This CDR3 contains 15 residues. V lost 6 bases, J lost 7 bases, and 15 bases stayed unmatched. This CDR3 is CASSRVGAGLGEQYF. Here the CDR3 DNA reads TGTGCCAGCAGCCGCGTGGGAGCGGGATTGGGTGAGCAGTACTTC.

This clonotype is medium-sized within its sample. This chain uses TRBV11-2 with TRBJ1-1; 10 bases line up with TRBD1. The length of the CDR3 is 12 residues. Germline lookup yields CDR1 SGHAT and CDR2 FQNNGV. V shed 1 base, J shed 10 bases, and the junction held 0 bases outside the gene matches. The CDR3 loop is CASSLGQGAAFF. The CDR3, as DNA: TGTGCCAGCAGCTTAGGACAGGGGGCAGCTTTCTTT.

The chain is built from TRBV20-1 and TRBJ1-1; D may be TRBD1 (6 bases). The CDR3 covers 13 residues. Trimming pared 5 bases from V and 1 base from J, leaving 11 bases between. Germline CDR1 and CDR2: DFQATT and SNEGSKA (reference sequence). CDR3 sequence (DNA): TGCAGTGCTGGGGGGGCGGCGAACACTGAAGCTTTCTTT. It yields the protein CSAGGAANTEAFF.

This clonotype has at least ten counts. V gene TRBV19 combines with J gene TRBJ1-2; TRBD1 agrees at 7 bases. Germline trimming cut 4 bases from V and 4 bases from J; bases unmatched to any gene: 12. Germline V gene sequence: CDR1 LNHDA, CDR2 SQIVND (reference sequence). This CDR3 has 16 amino acids. CDR3 nucleotide sequence: TGTGCCAGTAGTACCAGAATGCACAGGGGCGGCTATGGCTACACCTTC. Translated: CASSTRMHRGGYGYTF.

This clonotype was found a few times. This sequence joins TRBV5-1 and TRBJ2-7; TRBD1 is a possible D gene (5 bases). V lost 0 bases, J lost 3 bases, and 10 bases lay in between. Germline V CDR1 and CDR2: SGHRS, YFSETQ. The CDR3 totals 14 residues. CDR3 residues: CASSLEGPGYEQYF. CDR3 coding DNA: TGCGCCAGCAGCTTGGAGGGGCCTGGCTACGAGCAGTACTTC.

This chain connects TRBV20-1 to TRBJ2-5, with 10 bases matching TRBD1. The junction had 3 bases not matched to a gene; V was cut back by 6 bases and J by 2 bases. The CDR3 covers 13 residues. Germline assignment: CDR1 DFQATT and CDR2 SNEGSKA (reference sequence). The DNA of the CDR3 is TGCAGTGCCCTGGGACAGGGGCAAGAGACCCAGTACTTC. Its protein product is CSALGQGQETQYF.

The genes are TRBV3-1 and TRBJ1-3; D is unresolved. CDR3 length: 14 amino acids. The germline CDR1 and CDR2 sequences are LGHDT and YNNKEL (reference sequence). Trimming stripped 4 bases from V and 0 bases from J, with 7 bases between. The CDR3 sequence: CASSPSRSGNTIYF. The DNA for the CDR3 is TGTGCCAGCAGCCCCAGTCGCTCTGGAAACACCATATATTTT.

The chain is built from TRBV7-9 and TRBJ2-6, with D unclear. Looked up from germline, CDR1 is SEHNR and CDR2 is FQNEAQ (reference sequence). This CDR3 spans 14 amino acids. Trimming removed 6 bases at V and 3 bases at J, with 9 bases between. The CDR3 nucleotides read TGTGCCAGCAGGTCAATGGGTGGGGCCAACGTCCTGACTTTC. It translates to CASRSMGGANVLTF.

Of note for this clonotype: Lacking the conserved final phenylalanine or tryptophan, this CDR3 likely reflects a read error. This chain connects TRBV5-1 to TRBJ2-7; the match to TRBD1 covers 11 bases. Germline trimming cut 4 bases from V and 6 bases from J; bases unmatched to any gene: 6. Germline V CDR1 and CDR2: SGHRS, YFSETQ. This CDR3 is built from 14 residues. In DNA, the CDR3 is TGCGCCAGCAGCATAGGACAGGGGGCTCGCGAGCAGTACCTC. This codes for CASSIGQGAREQYL.

This chain joins TRBV6-2 or TRBV6-3 and TRBJ1-1, with a weak D call TRBD1 (5 bases). V shed 2 bases and J shed 1 base, with 8 bases lying between them. The germline gives CDR1 MNHEY, CDR2 SVGEGT. CDR3 length: 14 amino acids. CDR3 bases: TGTGCCAGCAGTTACCGGACACAGAACACTGAAGCTTTCTTT. Its translation: CASSYRTQNTEAFF.

The chain couples TRBV7-9 to TRBJ1-1; D is unresolved. The CDR3 totals 13 residues. Germline V gene sequence: CDR1 SEHNR, CDR2 FQNEAQ (reference sequence). Between the trimmed V and J ends, which lost 1 base and 8 bases, there was a span of 11 bases. CDR3 sequence (DNA): TGTGCCAGCAGCTTAGTATCGGGGTCCGAAGCTTTCTTT. Protein: CASSLVSGSEAFF.

A note on this clonotype: A single base separates this from a much larger clone, so it may be a read error. The chain carries TRBV20-1 and TRBJ2-3, with 9 bases aligning to TRBD2. CDR3 length: 14 amino acids. From germline, CDR1 is DFQATT and CDR2 SNEGSKA (reference sequence). The CDR3 reads CSASLAGSTDTHYF. CDR3 sequence (DNA): TGCAGTGCTAGTCTAGCGGGGAGCACAGATACGCACTATTTT.